These 20 T cell receptor beta chains originate from one sample sequenced in a study of shared clonotypes between healthy human individuals. This table comes from immunoSEQ multiplex PCR, and its TCRdb copy is limited to in-frame clones, with some not included. The sample lists a few million clones; 85% to 95% were seen once. What was sequenced was naive CD4+ T cells from PBMCs. The subset is: CD45RA+ positively selected. These receptors originate from a man younger than 30 in good health. Some clones in this sample may be carry-over from other donors' samples.

The chain carries TRBV29-1 and TRBJ2-1; a possible D gene is TRBD2 (5 bases). V was shortened by 7 bases and J by 4 bases, with 20 bases between the two germline ends. Germline assignment: CDR1 SQVTM and CDR2 ANQGSEA. This CDR3 has 15 residues. CDR3 DNA sequence: TGCAGCGCCGAACTGGCGGGCCGCCCTTACAATGAGCAGTTCTTC. Its translation is CSAELAGRPYNEQFF.

The rearrangement joins TRBV2 to TRBJ2-5; 7 nucleotides match TRBD2. J was trimmed by 4 bases and V by 6 bases; bases with no gene match: 5. The germline V gene encodes CDR1 SNHLY and CDR2 FYNNEI. The CDR3 spans 13 residues. The CDR3 nucleotides are TGTGCCAGCAGGGCCGGGACTACAGAGACCCAGTACTTC. It codes for CASRAGTTETQYF.

The V call is TRBV4-1, the J call TRBJ2-5; 11 positions match TRBD1. V gave up 1 base and J gave up 4 bases; unmatched junction bases: 5. In germline, CDR1 is MGHRA, CDR2 YSYEKL. The CDR3 has 16 residues. Here the CDR3 DNA reads TGCGCCAGCAGCCAAGGGGACAGGGGGTCGGGAGAGACCCAGTACTTC. Amino acid sequence: CASSQGDRGSGETQYF.

The rearrangement links TRBV7-2 to TRBJ2-7; D possibly corresponds to TRBD2 (7 bases). With 4 bases removed from V and 2 bases from J, the gap between germline ends came to 15 bases. The CDR3 length is 15 residues. CDR1 is SGHTA, CDR2 FQGNSA, per germline. This CDR3 is CASSSQGTIPYEQYF. The CDR3 DNA is TGTGCCAGCAGCTCTCAGGGGACTATACCCTACGAGCAGTACTTC.

CDR3 residues: CASTMVSGNTIYF. The CDR3 coding sequence is TGTGCCAGCACTATGGTCTCTGGAAACACCATATATTTT. The V gene is TRBV6-1, the J gene TRBJ1-3; D unclear. Deletions cut 7 bases from V and 0 bases from J, with 7 bases between. CDR1 is MNHNS, CDR2 SASEGT, per germline. CDR3 length: 13 residues.

The rearrangement joins TRBV19 to TRBJ2-7; no definite D call. The V and J ends lost 5 bases and 2 bases respectively, with 4 bases between them. Germline loops: CDR1 LNHDA, CDR2 SQIVND (reference sequence). This CDR3 region has 11 residues. In nucleotides, the CDR3 is TGTGCCAGTAGTGGGACCTACGAGCAGTACTTC. It encodes CASSGTYEQYF. The whole variable domain, filled in from reference TRBV19 and TRBJ2-7, reads DGGITQSPKYLFRKEGQNVTLSCEQNLNHDAMYWYRQDPGQGLRLIYYSQIVNDFQKGDIAEGYSVSREKKESFPLTVTSAQKNPTAFYLCASSGTYEQYFGPGTRLTVT.

This chain connects TRBV7-2 to TRBJ2-2; D unresolved. V lost 1 base and J 5 bases, leaving 8 bases between the germline ends. Germline CDR1 reads SGHTA; CDR2 reads FQGNSA. The CDR3 spans 14 residues. CDR3 loop: CASSLGARTGELFF. In DNA form, the CDR3 reads TGTGCCAGCAGCTTAGGCGCTAGAACCGGGGAGCTGTTTTTT. Using reference TRBV7-2 and TRBJ2-2 for the parts outside the CDR3, the full variable domain is GAGVSQSPSNKVTEKGKDVELRCDPISGHTALYWYRQSLGQGLEFLIYFQGNSAPDKSGLPSDRFSAERTGGSVSTLTIQRTQQEDSAVYLCASSLGARTGELFFGEGSRLTVL.

The rearrangement uses TRBV7-8 and TRBJ2-2; D gene uncertain. From germline, CDR1 is SGHVS and CDR2 FQNEAQ. The length of the CDR3 is 17 residues. The V and J ends lost 1 base and 4 bases respectively, with 16 bases between them. The DNA of the CDR3 is TGTGCCAGCAGCTTAGTCTTCGGCTCGAGGAGCACCGGGGAGCTGTTTTTT. Protein: CASSLVFGSRSTGELFF.

The chain links TRBV18 to TRBJ2-1, with D unresolved. With 3 bases removed from V and 8 bases from J, the gap between germline ends came to 14 bases. The CDR3 covers 14 residues. The germline V gene encodes CDR1 KGHSH and CDR2 LQKENI. The CDR3 region is CASSPRTTGDEQFF. In nucleotides, the CDR3 is TGTGCCAGCTCACCCCGGACCACCGGCGATGAGCAGTTCTTC.

The V gene is TRBV30, the J gene TRBJ2-2, with D perhaps TRBD1 (5 bases). Germline V lookup: CDR1 GTSNPN, CDR2 SVGIG (reference sequence). The V gene lost 2 bases and the J gene lost 2 bases, with 9 bases spanning the gap. This CDR3 spans 14 amino acids. The CDR3 DNA is TGTGCCTGGAGTTTCGACAGTAACACCGGGGAGCTGTTTTTT. Residues: CAWSFDSNTGELFF.

This clone was recorded once. The gene calls are TRBV5-1 and TRBJ2-3; no firm D call. The germline V gene has CDR1 SGHRS and CDR2 YFSETQ. The V end was cut by 0 bases, the J end by 4 bases, with 12 bases between. The CDR3 extends over 15 amino acids. CDR3 sequence: CASSLGGSRSDTQYF. In DNA form, the CDR3 reads TGCGCCAGCAGCTTGGGGGGATCTAGATCAGATACGCAGTATTTT.

This chain uses TRBV7-9 with TRBJ2-5; D is uncertain. Germline V lookup: CDR1 SEHNR, CDR2 FQNEAQ (reference sequence). Trimming removed 5 bases from V and 5 bases from J, with 18 bases in between. This CDR3 contains 15 residues. CDR3 in DNA: TGTGCCAGCAGCCTTCAGCTGGTTAATGGCGAGACCCAGTACTTC. This codes for CASSLQLVNGETQYF.

A single count supports this clone. The V gene is TRBV25-1, the J gene TRBJ2-5; D may correspond to TRBD1 or TRBD2 (5 bases each). This CDR3 region has 15 residues. V was shortened by 4 bases and J by 2 bases, with 14 bases between the two germline ends. CDR1 and CDR2 from the germline V gene are MGHDK and SYGVNS. The CDR3 sequence: CASSAQAGSQETQYF. DNA of the CDR3: TGTGCCAGCAGTGCCCAGGCAGGGAGTCAAGAGACCCAGTACTTC. The full variable domain, in which reference TRBV25-1 and TRBJ2-5 provide the parts outside the CDR3, is EADIYQTPRYLVIGTGKKITLECSQTMGHDKMYWYQQDPGMELHLIHYSYGVNSTEKGDLSSESTVSRIRTEHFPLTLESARPSHTSQYLCASSAQAGSQETQYFGPGTRLLVL.

The chain is built from TRBV5-6 and TRBJ1-1; 9 bases match TRBD1. V lost 3 bases and J lost 6; bases outside the gene matches: 3. Germline CDR1 reads SGHDT; CDR2 reads YYEEEE. The CDR3 is made up of 13 amino acids. In nucleotides, the CDR3 is TGTGCCAGCAGCTCGACAGGGGGGCCTGAAGCTTTCTTT. Encoded protein: CASSSTGGPEAFF.

The chain carries TRBV30 and TRBJ2-1; no firm D call. CDR1 and CDR2 from the germline V gene are GTSNPN and SVGIG (reference sequence). CDR3 length: 10 residues. Trimming took 0 bases from V and 10 from J, leaving 4 bases between them. Here the CDR3 DNA reads TGTGCCTGGAGTGTACTAGAGCAGTTCTTC. The encoded protein is CAWSVLEQFF.

The gene calls are TRBV5-1 and TRBJ2-5, with D perhaps matching TRBD1 or TRBD2 (6 bases each). The CDR3 runs 15 residues. Germline V CDR1 and CDR2: SGHRS, YFSETQ. Trimming removed 4 bases at V and 3 bases at J, with 16 bases between. CDR3 DNA: TGCGCCAGCAGCGCGACTAGGGGGGATAAAGAGACCCAGTACTTC. Encoded protein: CASSATRGDKETQYF. The full variable domain, with the rest looked up from reference TRBV5-1 and TRBJ2-5, is KAGVTQTPRYLIKTRGQQVTLSCSPISGHRSVSWYQQTPGQGLQFLFEYFSETQRNKGNFPGRFSGRQFSNSRSEMNVSTLELGDSALYLCASSATRGDKETQYFGPGTRLLVL.

The chain joins TRBV19 to TRBJ1-3, with D perhaps matching TRBD1 (6 bases). V lost 5 bases and J lost 2, with 19 bases in between. Germline-derived CDR1 and CDR2 are LNHDA and SQIVND (reference sequence). The CDR3 loop spans 17 amino acids. As DNA, the CDR3 is TGTGCCAGTAGTCCCCGGGGGGGCCGAGTCGCTGGAAACACCATATATTTT. It translates to CASSPRGGRVAGNTIYF.

The chain joins TRBV2 to TRBJ1-5, with 9 bases lining up with TRBD1. The CDR3 covers 13 residues. Looked up from germline, CDR1 is SNHLY and CDR2 is FYNNEI. Trimming took 6 bases from V and 6 from J; bases not matched to a gene: 3. The CDR3: CASRGQGGQPQHF. In DNA, the CDR3 is TGTGCCAGCAGGGGACAGGGAGGTCAGCCCCAGCATTTT.

This chain uses TRBV30 with TRBJ2-1, with D possibly TRBD1 on 5 matching bases. Trimming removed 5 bases from V and 4 bases from J, with 12 bases in between. Per germline, CDR1 GTSNPN and CDR2 SVGIG (reference sequence). This CDR3 is built from 13 residues. The CDR3 DNA is TGTGCCTGGGGGTTCGACAGTTACAATGAGCAGTTCTTC. It codes for CAWGFDSYNEQFF.

The chain is built from TRBV6-1 and TRBJ1-2; D ambiguous. The V gene's germline CDR1 is MNHNS and CDR2 SASEGT. This CDR3 contains 11 residues. Trimming stripped 5 bases from V and 8 bases from J, with 9 bases between. This CDR3 reads CASSTARGYTF. The DNA for the CDR3 is TGTGCCAGCAGTACCGCCCGGGGCTACACCTTC.